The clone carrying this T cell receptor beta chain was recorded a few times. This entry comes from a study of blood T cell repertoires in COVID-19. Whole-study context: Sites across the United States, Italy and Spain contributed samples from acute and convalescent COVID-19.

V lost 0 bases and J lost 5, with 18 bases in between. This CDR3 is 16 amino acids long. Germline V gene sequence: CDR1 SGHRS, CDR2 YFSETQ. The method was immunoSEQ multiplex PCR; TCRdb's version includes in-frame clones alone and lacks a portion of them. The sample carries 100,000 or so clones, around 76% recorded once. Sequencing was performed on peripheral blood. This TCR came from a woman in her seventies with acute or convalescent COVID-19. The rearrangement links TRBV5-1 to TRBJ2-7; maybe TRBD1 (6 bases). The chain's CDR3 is CASSLGVQGSGHEQYF. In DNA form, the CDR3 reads TGCGCCAGCAGCTTGGGGGTACAGGGTTCGGGCCACGAGCAGTACTTC.